Listed here are 17 T cell receptor beta chains from one sample, sequenced in a study of cytomegalovirus exposure and HLA in healthy donors. Amplification used 60 Vbeta primers and 13 Jbeta primers. TCRdb's table, derived via immunoSEQ multiplex PCR, lists solely in-frame clones and lacks some. The sample holds some 210,000 clones, 70% to 85% seen once. Sequencing was performed on PBMCs. Every receptor here comes from a male donor in good health and CMV-seronegative.

The chain recombines TRBV10-3 with TRBJ1-5; TRBD1 is a possible D gene (6 bases). Trimming left V 6 bases short and J 6 bases short, with 12 bases between. This CDR3 contains 13 residues. The germline V gene encodes CDR1 ENHRY and CDR2 SYGVKD. CDR3 nucleotides: TGTGCCATCAGATCGGACAGTTTTCAGCCCCAGCATTTT. Protein product: CAIRSDSFQPQHF.

This clone was counted between two and nine times. The V gene is TRBV5-1, the J gene TRBJ2-3; 10 positions match TRBD2. The CDR3 totals 15 residues. Trimming removed 2 bases from V and 4 bases from J; junction bases left unmatched: 4. Germline V gene lookup returns CDR1 SGHRS and CDR2 YFSETQ. In DNA form, the CDR3 reads TGCGCCAGCAGCTTAGCTAGCGGGAGCCCAGATACGCAGTATTTT. Translated: CASSLASGSPDTQYF. Full variable domain (outside the CDR3, taken from reference TRBV5-1 and TRBJ2-3): KAGVTQTPRYLIKTRGQQVTLSCSPISGHRSVSWYQQTPGQGLQFLFEYFSETQRNKGNFPGRFSGRQFSNSRSEMNVSTLELGDSALYLCASSLASGSPDTQYFGPGTRLTVL.

The V gene is TRBV27, the J gene TRBJ2-3; D perhaps matches TRBD1 (6 bases). Trimming shortened V by 6 bases and J by 3 bases, and 10 bases separated the two germline ends. The CDR3 has 13 residues. Germline V gene sequence: CDR1 MNHEY, CDR2 SMNVEV (reference sequence). The CDR3 protein is CASRTQGTDTQYF. Written as DNA, the CDR3 is TGTGCCAGCAGAACACAGGGAACAGATACGCAGTATTTT.

This clone came up a few times. The chain is built from TRBV19 and TRBJ1-2, with TRBD1 matching 7 bases. V dropped 6 bases and J dropped 5; count of bases not matched to a gene: 6. The CDR3 runs to 13 residues. Germline V lookup: CDR1 LNHDA, CDR2 SQIVND (reference sequence). The CDR3 sequence is CASSAGTAYGYTF. CDR3 coding DNA: TGTGCCAGTAGCGCCGGGACAGCTTATGGCTACACCTTC.

This clone was observed once. The V call is TRBV15, the J call TRBJ1-1; D may be TRBD1 (6 bases). Germline V gives CDR1 LNHNV, CDR2 YYDKDF (reference sequence). The length of the CDR3 is 16 residues. V was trimmed by 4 bases and J by 1 base, leaving 16 bases between them. The CDR3 nucleotides read TGTGCCACCAGCACGAACAGGGTTTGGGGGAACACTGAAGCTTTCTTT. Translated, it gives CATSTNRVWGNTEAFF.

The rearrangement links TRBV5-4 to TRBJ2-5; TRBD1 matches 7 bases. This CDR3 is 12 amino acids long. Germline CDR1 SGHNT, CDR2 YYREEE (reference sequence). Trimming cost V 8 bases and J 5 bases; bases outside gene matches: 6. The CDR3: CASTGVSETQYF. The CDR3 bases are TGTGCCAGTACAGGGGTCTCGGAGACCCAGTACTTC.

This clone was found once. The chain couples TRBV5-1 to TRBJ2-1; the match to TRBD2 covers 13 bases. The V segment lost 7 bases and the J segment 1 base; nucleotides outside the gene matches: 11. In germline, CDR1 is SGHRS, CDR2 YFSETQ. CDR3 length equals 18 residues. CDR3 DNA: TGCGCCAGCGGCGACCGGACTAGCGGGAGTGGGTCCTACAATGAGCAGTTCTTC. Translation gives CASGDRTSGSGSYNEQFF.

The chain has TRBV4-1 and TRBJ2-1; 11 nucleotides align to TRBD2. V shed 2 bases, J shed 6 bases, and the junction held 12 bases outside the gene matches. Germline loops: CDR1 MGHRA, CDR2 YSYEKL. The CDR3 sequence is 18 residues long. This CDR3 is CASSQLGISGRARNEQFF. The CDR3 DNA follows: TGCGCCAGCAGCCAACTGGGGATTAGCGGGAGGGCCCGCAATGAGCAGTTCTTC.

V and J are TRBV5-1 and TRBJ2-7; 10 bases line up with TRBD2. Trimming cost V 0 bases and J 2 bases; bases outside gene matches: 14. Germline lookup yields CDR1 SGHRS and CDR2 YFSETQ. The CDR3 spans 19 residues. CDR3 residues: CASSLEPSGGLPSTYEQYF. CDR3 nucleotides: TGCGCCAGCAGCTTGGAGCCTAGCGGGGGTTTGCCCTCAACCTACGAGCAGTACTTC.

The V call is TRBV18, the J call TRBJ2-7, with a tentative D call TRBD2 (6 bases). From germline, CDR1 is KGHSH and CDR2 LQKENI. Deletions cut 4 bases from V and 5 bases from J, with 15 bases between. This CDR3 comprises 14 residues. CDR3 in amino acids: CASSRTSPSDEQYF. DNA for the CDR3: TGTGCCAGCTCACGAACTAGCCCATCTGACGAGCAGTACTTC.

This chain uses TRBV6-5 with TRBJ1-5; no definite D call. The CDR3 runs to 13 residues. V dropped 5 bases and J dropped 0 bases, with 5 bases sitting between them. Germline V gene sequence: CDR1 MNHEY, CDR2 SVGAGI. The CDR3 region is CASSPRSNQPQHF. The CDR3 nucleotides are TGTGCCAGCAGTCCCCGTAGCAATCAGCCCCAGCATTTT.

This chain connects TRBV2 to TRBJ1-2; D might be TRBD1 (5 bases). V was cut by 7 bases and J by 4 bases, with 16 bases left in between. The CDR3 runs 14 residues. CDR1 SNHLY and CDR2 FYNNEI come from the germline V gene. Here the CDR3 DNA reads TGTGCCAGCACCGAAGAAGGGGCTGGCTATGGCTACACCTTC. Translated: CASTEEGAGYGYTF.

A single count supports this clone. The chain combines TRBV9 with TRBJ1-1; 7 nucleotides align to TRBD1. The CDR3 contains 15 residues. J lost 4 bases, V lost 3 bases, and 9 bases had no gene match. Germline CDR1 and CDR2: SGDLS and YYNGEE. The CDR3 coding sequence is TGTGCCAGCAGCGATCAGACAGGGTTCCGCACTGAAGCTTTCTTT. Translated: CASSDQTGFRTEAFF.

V usage is TRBV18 and J usage is TRBJ1-1; D might be TRBD1 (5 bases). This CDR3 has 15 residues. Trimming stripped 3 bases from V and 0 bases from J, with 11 bases between. Per germline, CDR1 KGHSH and CDR2 LQKENI. The CDR3 bases are TGTGCCAGCTCACCTTCGGACATATTGAACACTGAAGCTTTCTTT. Residues: CASSPSDILNTEAFF. Full variable domain (missing parts from reference TRBV18 and TRBJ1-1): NAGVMQNPRHLVRRRGQEARLRCSPMKGHSHVYWYRQLPEEGLKFMVYLQKENIIDESGMPKERFSAEFPKEGPSILRIQQVVRGDSAAYFCASSPSDILNTEAFFGQGTRLTVV.

The genes are TRBV6-1 and TRBJ1-5, with D uncertain. The CDR3 loop spans 13 amino acids. Trimming left V 2 bases short and J 9 bases short, with 11 bases between. Germline V lookup: CDR1 MNHNS, CDR2 SASEGT. The CDR3 bases are TGTGCCAGCAGTGAATTAGTTGCCGGGCCCCAGCATTTT. Residues: CASSELVAGPQHF.

The V and J genes are TRBV6-1 and TRBJ1-6, with TRBD1 as a possible D gene (5 bases). The V and J ends lost 4 bases and 7 bases respectively, with 11 bases between them. This CDR3 region has 14 residues. The germline V gene has CDR1 MNHNS and CDR2 SASEGT. The CDR3 nucleotides are TGTGCCAGCAGTGCAGGGTCAGTGAATTCACCCCTCCACTTT. It codes for CASSAGSVNSPLHF.

This clone was seen a few times. The chain employs TRBV4-1 and TRBJ2-6, with D possibly matching TRBD2 (5 bases). V lost 1 base and J lost 4, with 14 bases in between. In germline, CDR1 is MGHRA, CDR2 YSYEKL. The CDR3 sequence is 17 residues long. CDR3 sequence reads: CASSQAAGGSGANVLTF. Written as DNA, the CDR3 is TGCGCCAGCAGCCAAGCGGCGGGTGGCTCCGGGGCCAACGTCCTGACTTTC.